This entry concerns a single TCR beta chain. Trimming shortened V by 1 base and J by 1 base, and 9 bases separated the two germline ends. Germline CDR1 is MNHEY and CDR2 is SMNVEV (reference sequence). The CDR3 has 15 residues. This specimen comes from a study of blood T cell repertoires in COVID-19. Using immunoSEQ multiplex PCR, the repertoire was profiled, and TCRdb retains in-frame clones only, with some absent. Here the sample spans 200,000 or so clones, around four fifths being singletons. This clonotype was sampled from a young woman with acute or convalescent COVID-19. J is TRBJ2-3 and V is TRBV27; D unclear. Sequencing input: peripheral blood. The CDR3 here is CASSLFVGRTDTQYF. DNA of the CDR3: TGTGCCAGCAGTTTATTTGTGGGCCGCACAGATACGCAGTATTTT.